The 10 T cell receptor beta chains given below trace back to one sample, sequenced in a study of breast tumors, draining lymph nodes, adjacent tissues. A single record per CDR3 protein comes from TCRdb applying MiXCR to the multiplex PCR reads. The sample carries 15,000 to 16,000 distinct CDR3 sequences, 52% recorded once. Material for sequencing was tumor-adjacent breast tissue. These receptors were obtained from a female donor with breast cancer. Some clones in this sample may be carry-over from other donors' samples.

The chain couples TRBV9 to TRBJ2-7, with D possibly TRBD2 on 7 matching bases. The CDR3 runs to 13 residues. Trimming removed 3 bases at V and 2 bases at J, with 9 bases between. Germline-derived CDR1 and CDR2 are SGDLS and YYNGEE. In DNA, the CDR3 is TGTGCCAGCAGCGGGGGGGGCCCCTACGAGCAGTACTTC. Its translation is CASSGGGPYEQYF. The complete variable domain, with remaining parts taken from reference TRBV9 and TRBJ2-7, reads DSGVTQTPKHLITATGQRVTLRCSPRSGDLSVYWYQQSLDQGLQFLIQYYNGEERAKGNILERFSAQQFPDLHSELNLSSLELGDSALYFCASSGGGPYEQYFGPGTRLTVT.

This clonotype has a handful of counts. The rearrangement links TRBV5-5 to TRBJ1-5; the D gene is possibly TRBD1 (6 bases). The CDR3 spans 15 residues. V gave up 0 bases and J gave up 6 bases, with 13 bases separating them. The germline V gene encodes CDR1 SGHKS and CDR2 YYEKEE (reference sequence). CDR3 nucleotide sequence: TGTGCCAGCAGCTTGGTCGCAGGGGACCTTCAGCCCCAGCATTTT. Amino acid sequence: CASSLVAGDLQPQHF.

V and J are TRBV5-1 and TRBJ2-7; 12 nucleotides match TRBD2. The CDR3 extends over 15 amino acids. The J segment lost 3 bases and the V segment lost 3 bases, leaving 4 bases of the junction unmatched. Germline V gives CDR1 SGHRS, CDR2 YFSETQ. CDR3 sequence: CASSSGTSGYYEQYF. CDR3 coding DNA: TGCGCCAGCAGCTCCGGGACTAGCGGGTACTACGAGCAGTACTTC.

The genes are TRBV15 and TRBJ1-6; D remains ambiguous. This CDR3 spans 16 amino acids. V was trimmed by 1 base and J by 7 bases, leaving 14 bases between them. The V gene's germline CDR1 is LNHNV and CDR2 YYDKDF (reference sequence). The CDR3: CATSRAGVGVNSPLHF. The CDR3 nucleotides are TGTGCCACCAGCAGAGCGGGAGTAGGTGTAAATTCACCCCTCCACTTT.

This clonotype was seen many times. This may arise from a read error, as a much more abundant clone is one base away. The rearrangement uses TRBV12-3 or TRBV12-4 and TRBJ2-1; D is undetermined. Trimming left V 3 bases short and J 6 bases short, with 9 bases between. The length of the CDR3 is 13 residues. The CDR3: CASSFLVGNEQFF. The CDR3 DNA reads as TGTGCCAGCAGTTTCCTAGTTGGCAATGAGCAGTTCTTC.

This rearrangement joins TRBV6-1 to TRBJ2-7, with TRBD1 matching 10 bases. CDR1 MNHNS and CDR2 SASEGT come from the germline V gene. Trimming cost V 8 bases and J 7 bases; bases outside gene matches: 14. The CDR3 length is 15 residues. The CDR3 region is CASGRGTGVTGEQYF. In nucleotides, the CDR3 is TGTGCCAGCGGGAGGGGGACAGGGGTAACGGGGGAGCAGTACTTC.

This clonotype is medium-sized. The DNA of the CDR3 is TGTGCCAGCAGTGTGGGAACGTTCGCAGGGAACGAGCAGTACTTC. It is translated as CASSVGTFAGNEQYF. The chain is built from TRBV9 and TRBJ2-7; TRBD1 might be the D (5 bases). Germline assignment: CDR1 SGDLS and CDR2 YYNGEE. V dropped 5 bases and J dropped 5 bases, with 20 bases sitting between them. The CDR3 is made up of 15 amino acids. Looking up the rest from reference TRBV9 and TRBJ2-7 gives the full variable domain: DSGVTQTPKHLITATGQRVTLRCSPRSGDLSVYWYQQSLDQGLQFLIQYYNGEERAKGNILERFSAQQFPDLHSELNLSSLELGDSALYFCASSVGTFAGNEQYFGPGTRLTVT.

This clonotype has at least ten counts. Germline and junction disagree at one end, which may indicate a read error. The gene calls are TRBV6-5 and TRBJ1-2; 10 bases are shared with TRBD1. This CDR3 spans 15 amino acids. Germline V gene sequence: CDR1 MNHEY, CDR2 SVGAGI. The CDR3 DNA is TGTGCCAGCAGTCACTCGCCCGACAGGGGGCCTGGCTACACCTTC. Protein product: CASSHSPDRGPGYTF.

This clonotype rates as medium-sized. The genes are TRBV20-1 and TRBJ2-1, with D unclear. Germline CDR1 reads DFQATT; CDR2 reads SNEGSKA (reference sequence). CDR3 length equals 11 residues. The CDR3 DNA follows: TGCAGGTACTCGAAAGGCCATGAGCAGTTCTTC. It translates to CRYSKGHEQFF.

The CDR3 loop is CASSEYTDREYTF. CDR3 coding DNA: TGTGCCAGCAGTGAATATACGGACAGGGAATACACCTTC. The J gene is TRBJ1-2, the V gene TRBV25-1, with 8 bases lining up with TRBD1. Germline V gene lookup returns CDR1 MGHDK and CDR2 SYGVNS. Unmatched junction bases numbered 5, after V lost 0 bases and J lost 11 bases. This CDR3 is 13 amino acids long.